The 16 T cell receptor beta chains below come from one sample, sequenced in a study of T-cell memory formation after mild COVID-19. From the 5' RACE reads, TCRdb called clonotypes with MiXCR, one entry per CDR3 protein. The sample contains 80,000 to 130,000 distinct CDR3 sequences, around 10% of which appear only once. Material: PBMCs or a T cell subset sorted from them (not recorded which). The receptors originated from a man between 18 and 35 years old who had mild COVID-19 (a few samples of this study predate the infection). Cell type and time point are not known.

The chain's CDR3 is CASSQDWRETQYF. The CDR3 bases are TGTGCCAGCAGCCAAGACTGGAGAGAGACCCAGTACTTC. The chain links TRBV14 to TRBJ2-5, with unresolved D. This CDR3 region has 13 residues. V shed 0 bases and J shed 4 bases, with 6 bases lying between them. CDR1 and CDR2 from the germline V gene are SGHDN and FVKESK.

V and J are TRBV4-2 and TRBJ2-7; 7 nucleotides match TRBD1. The junction had 9 bases not matched to a gene; V was cut back by 1 base and J by 3 bases. Germline lookup yields CDR1 LGHNA and CDR2 YNFKEQ. The CDR3 length is 16 residues. The CDR3 DNA reads as TGTGCCAGCAGCCAAGGCCAGCAGGGGGAGTTCTACGAGCAGTACTTC. Protein product: CASSQGQQGEFYEQYF.

V and J are TRBV12-3 or TRBV12-4 and TRBJ1-1; weak D call: TRBD1 (5 bases). CDR3 length: 14 residues. V was clipped by 7 bases and J by 5 bases, with 17 bases between them. CDR3 residues: CASNTGLLGTEAFF. The CDR3, as DNA: TGTGCCAGCAATACGGGACTCCTGGGAACTGAAGCTTTCTTT.

The chain has TRBV5-4 and TRBJ2-1, with D possibly matching TRBD2 (6 bases). CDR1 and CDR2 (germline): SGHNT, YYREEE (reference sequence). Deletions cut 2 bases from V and 9 bases from J, with 9 bases between. The CDR3 extends over 12 amino acids. DNA for the CDR3: TGTGCCAGCAGCTTTGGAGGGAGTGAGCAGTTCTTC. It encodes CASSFGGSEQFF.

The table lists this clonotype with a few counts. The rearrangement uses TRBV4-1 and TRBJ1-5; TRBD1 aligns across 9 bases. J gave up 7 bases and V 4 bases, and 5 bases lay outside the gene matches. CDR1 is MGHRA and CDR2 is YSYEKL in the germline V gene. This CDR3 has 14 amino acids. CDR3 sequence (DNA): TGCGCCAGCAGCCGGTTGGACAGGGGACAGCCCCAGCATTTT. It specifies CASSRLDRGQPQHF.

V usage is TRBV6-5 and J usage is TRBJ1-2; D ambiguous. Germline CDR1 reads MNHEY; CDR2 reads SVGAGI. V was shortened by 8 bases and J by 6 bases, with 22 bases between the two germline ends. The length of the CDR3 is 15 residues. The chain's CDR3 is CASSPPGLLRDGYTF. In nucleotides, the CDR3 is TGTGCCAGCTCGCCCCCAGGACTCCTAAGGGATGGCTACACCTTC.

The genes are TRBV5-6 and TRBJ2-1; the match to TRBD2 covers 7 bases. This CDR3 contains 13 residues. In germline, CDR1 is SGHDT, CDR2 YYEEEE. Losses at the gene ends were 4 bases for V and 7 bases for J; bases not matched to a gene: 5. The CDR3 DNA sequence: TGTGCCAGCAGCAGCGGGACCAGAAATGAGCAGTTCTTC. Translated, it gives CASSSGTRNEQFF.

This CDR3 is CSATTGEATEAFF. For the CDR3, the DNA is TGCAGTGCCACCACAGGGGAGGCCACTGAAGCTTTCTTT. The chain uses TRBV20-1 and TRBJ1-1; 7 positions agree with TRBD1. CDR3 length: 13 residues. Germline V lookup: CDR1 DFQATT, CDR2 SNEGSKA (reference sequence). V lost 6 bases to trimming and J lost 4 bases; unmatched junction nucleotides: 8.

The V call is TRBV20-1, the J call TRBJ2-3, with D possibly being TRBD1 (7 bases). V was pared by 6 bases and J by 2 bases, with 12 bases between. Germline V lookup: CDR1 DFQATT, CDR2 SNEGSKA (reference sequence). The CDR3 contains 13 residues. CDR3 sequence reads: CSAAGQSTDTQYF. CDR3 coding DNA: TGCAGTGCCGCGGGACAGTCCACAGATACGCAGTATTTT.

This clonotype was observed a few times. Because the CDR3 is missing its conserved closing phenylalanine or tryptophan, this is likely a read error. The DNA is left out, because the CDR3 cannot be placed on it with certainty; the CDR3 is given as TCRdb lists it. The V and J genes are TRBV27 and TRBJ1-1; TRBD1 is the table's D call, not checked against the DNA. Germline CDR1 is MNHEY and CDR2 is SMNVEV (reference sequence). The CDR3 numbers 13 amino acids, ends counted. CDR3 amino acids: CASSCDRVPGSGV.

This clonotype occurred a few times. CDR3 region: CASSPTELGDPDTQYF. The CDR3 nucleotides read TGTGCCAGCAGCCCCACCGAGTTAGGGGACCCGGATACGCAGTATTTT. The chain links TRBV3-1 to TRBJ2-3, with D perhaps assigned TRBD1 or TRBD2 (5 bases each). This CDR3 is 16 amino acids long. Trimming shortened V by 4 bases and J by 6 bases, and 20 bases separated the two germline ends. From germline, CDR1 is LGHDT and CDR2 YNNKEL (reference sequence).

The V and J genes are TRBV11-2 and TRBJ2-2; possible D gene TRBD1, 5 bases. The CDR3 spans 12 residues. Germline V gene lookup returns CDR1 SGHAT and CDR2 FQNNGV. V gave up 10 bases and J gave up 3 bases, with 9 bases separating them. CDR3: CATRAHTGELFF. The DNA of the CDR3 is TGTGCCACCAGGGCCCACACCGGGGAGCTGTTTTTT.

The chain joins TRBV6-5 to TRBJ2-7; D is possibly TRBD1 (5 bases). Per the germline V gene, CDR1 is MNHEY and CDR2 is SVGAGI. This CDR3 is 14 amino acids long. Trimming took 8 bases from V and 5 from J, leaving 19 bases between them. For the CDR3, the DNA is TGTGCCAGCTTCAGCGACAGCCTATTAAACGAGCAGTACTTC. Translating it yields CASFSDSLLNEQYF.

CDR3 sequence: CATSAPFTREKLFF. DNA of the CDR3: TGTGCCACCAGCGCACCTTTTACAAGGGAAAAACTGTTTTTT. The rearrangement joins TRBV15 to TRBJ1-4, with D unclear. With 5 bases removed from V and 8 bases from J, the gap between germline ends came to 15 bases. The CDR3 is 14 amino acids. The V gene's germline CDR1 is LNHNV and CDR2 YYDKDF (reference sequence).

This chain connects TRBV4-2 to TRBJ2-3, with D unclear. The V end was cut by 3 bases, the J end by 0 bases, with 25 bases between. Germline V lookup: CDR1 LGHNA, CDR2 YNFKEQ. CDR3 size: 20 residues. The CDR3 loop reads CASSQRGGLDQIASTDTQYF. The CDR3 nucleotides are TGTGCCAGCAGCCAGCGAGGTGGCCTAGACCAAATCGCTAGCACAGATACGCAGTATTTT.

This chain connects TRBV12-3 or TRBV12-4 to TRBJ2-3, with a weak D call TRBD1 (7 bases). The CDR3 sequence is 16 residues long. Trimming stripped 4 bases from V and 2 bases from J, with 16 bases between. CDR3 loop: CASSSRGGGDTDTQYF. The CDR3 DNA reads TGTGCCAGCAGTTCCCGAGGGGGCGGGGACACAGATACGCAGTATTTT.